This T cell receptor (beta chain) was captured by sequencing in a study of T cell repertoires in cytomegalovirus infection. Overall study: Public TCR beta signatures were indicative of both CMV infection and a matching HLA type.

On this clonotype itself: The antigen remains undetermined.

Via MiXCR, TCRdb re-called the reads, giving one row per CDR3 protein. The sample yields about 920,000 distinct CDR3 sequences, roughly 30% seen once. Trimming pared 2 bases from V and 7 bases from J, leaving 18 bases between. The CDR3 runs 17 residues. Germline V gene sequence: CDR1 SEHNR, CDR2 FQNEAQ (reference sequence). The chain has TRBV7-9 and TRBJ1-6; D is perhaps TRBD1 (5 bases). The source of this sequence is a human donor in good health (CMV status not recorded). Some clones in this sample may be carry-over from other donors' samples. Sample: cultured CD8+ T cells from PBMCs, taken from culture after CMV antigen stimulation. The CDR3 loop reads CASSLFLQGQANSPLHF. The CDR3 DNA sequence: TGTGCCAGCAGCTTATTTCTTCAGGGCCAGGCGAATTCACCCCTCCACTTT.